This T cell receptor beta chain was sequenced during a study of blood T cell repertoires in COVID-19. Looking at the study overall: From the United States, Italy and Spain came samples of acute and convalescent COVID-19. T cells, B-cell-depleted T cells, or PBMCs provided the cDNA or gDNA that served as material.

The sample holds a few counts of this clone. Germline loops: CDR1 KGHDR, CDR2 SFDVKD. CDR3 size: 11 residues. V gave up 9 bases and J gave up 5 bases, with 10 bases separating them. Under the authors' procedure: How many nucleated cells were present was estimated from reference gene primer amplification. Sequencing used immunoSEQ multiplex PCR; TCRdb keeps in-frame clones, though not all of them. The V and J calls and clone size come from that table; D and trimming were worked out from the DNA. Among hundreds of thousands of clones listed, approximately 82% were seen once. This TCR came from a woman between 50 and 59 years old with acute or convalescent COVID-19. The chain links TRBV24-1 to TRBJ2-7; a possible D gene is TRBD1 (5 bases). The sequenced sample consisted of peripheral blood. CDR3 bases: TGTGCCACCGCCCAGGGCCACGAGCAGTACTTC. Its translation: CATAQGHEQYF.